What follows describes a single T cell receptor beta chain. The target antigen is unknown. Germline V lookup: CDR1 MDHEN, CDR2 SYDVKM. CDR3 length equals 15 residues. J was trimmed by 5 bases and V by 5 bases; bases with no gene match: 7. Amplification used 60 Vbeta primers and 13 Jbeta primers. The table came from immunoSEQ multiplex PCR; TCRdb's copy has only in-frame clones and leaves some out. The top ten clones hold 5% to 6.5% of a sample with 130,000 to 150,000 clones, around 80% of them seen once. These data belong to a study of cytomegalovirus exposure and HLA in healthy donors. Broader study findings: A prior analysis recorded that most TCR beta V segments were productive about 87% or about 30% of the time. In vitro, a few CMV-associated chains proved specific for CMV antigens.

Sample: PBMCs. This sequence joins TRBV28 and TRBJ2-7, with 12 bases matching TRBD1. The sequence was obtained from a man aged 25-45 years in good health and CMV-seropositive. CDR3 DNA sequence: TGTGCCAGCAGTCGGGCCGGGACAGGGGGCCACGAGCAGTACTTC. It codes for CASSRAGTGGHEQYF. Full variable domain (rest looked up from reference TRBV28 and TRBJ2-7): DVKVTQSSRYLVKRTGEKVFLECVQDMDHENMFWYRQDPGLGLRLIYFSYDVKMKEKGDIPEGYSVSREKKERFSLILESASTNQTSMYLCASSRAGTGGHEQYFGPGTRLTVT.